The 24 T cell receptor beta chains below were found in one sample sequenced in a study of early T cells in non-severe SARS-CoV-2 infection. TCRdb fed the 5' RACE reads into MiXCR, producing one record per CDR3 protein. Seen here are under 95,000 distinct CDR3 sequences, approximately 12% observed once, and the top ten hold roughly 3.2%. Sample: whole blood. These receptor sequences come from an adult who was a healthcare worker with PCR-confirmed SARS-CoV-2 infection or an uninfected control (not recorded which).

The CDR3: CASTPLAGGPADTQYF. The CDR3 nucleotides are TGTGCCAGCACCCCTCTAGCGGGAGGGCCGGCAGATACGCAGTATTTT. V is TRBV9 and J is TRBJ2-3; 12 positions match TRBD2. V shed 6 bases, J shed 4 bases, and the junction held 9 bases outside the gene matches. CDR3 length: 16 amino acids. Germline V gene data show CDR1 as SGDLS and CDR2 as YYNGEE.

This clonotype was detected only once. The V and J genes are TRBV7-6 and TRBJ2-1; D ambiguous. Trimming cost V 3 bases and J 1 base, with 10 bases left between them. The CDR3 length is 15 residues. Per germline, CDR1 SGHVS and CDR2 FNYEAQ. The CDR3 nucleotides read TGTGCCAGCAGCTTTTTGGCGTCTTCCTACAATGAGCAGTTCTTC. Encoded protein: CASSFLASSYNEQFF.

This clonotype was detected a few times. The chain recombines TRBV19 with TRBJ1-5; 7 positions match TRBD1. This CDR3 region has 15 residues. J gave up 6 bases and V 4 bases, and 9 bases lay outside the gene matches. The germline V gene has CDR1 LNHDA and CDR2 SQIVND (reference sequence). The CDR3 protein is CASSTIQTGSQPQHF. CDR3 in DNA: TGTGCCAGTAGTACAATACAGACAGGGAGTCAGCCCCAGCATTTT.

The V and J genes are TRBV11-2 and TRBJ2-2; TRBD2 aligns across 9 bases. Germline assignment: CDR1 SGHAT and CDR2 FQNNGV. V lost 5 bases and J lost 10; bases outside the gene matches: 11. The CDR3 covers 15 residues. The CDR3 spells CASSTDGGRAAELFF. CDR3 bases: TGTGCCAGCAGCACTGATGGCGGGAGGGCCGCGGAGCTGTTTTTT.

The chain recombines TRBV6-5 with TRBJ1-6; 7 positions match TRBD1. Unmatched junction bases numbered 3, after V lost 5 bases and J lost 8 bases. CDR1 MNHEY and CDR2 SVGAGI come from the germline V gene. The CDR3 is 13 amino acids. The CDR3 DNA is TGTGCCAGCAGTCGGGACAGTGATTCACCCCTCCACTTT. It translates to CASSRDSDSPLHF.

This clonotype came up a few times. The chain recombines TRBV29-1 with TRBJ1-1; tentatively, D is TRBD1 (5 bases). Germline assignment: CDR1 SQVTM and CDR2 ANQGSEA. CDR3 length equals 12 residues. The CDR3, as DNA: TGCACCGGGGGTTTTGAGGACACTGAAGCTTTCTTT. Translated, it gives CTGGFEDTEAFF.

About this clonotype itself: Because the CDR3 is missing its conserved closing phenylalanine or tryptophan, this is likely a read error. J is TRBJ2-5 and V is TRBV7-7, with D perhaps TRBD2 (7 bases). The CDR3 is made up of 14 amino acids. Looked up from germline, CDR1 is SSHAT and CDR2 is FNYEAQ (reference sequence). V was cut by 5 bases and J by 4 bases, with 14 bases left in between. CDR3 nucleotide sequence: TGTGCCAGCAGCACCGCGGGGGCACCAGAGACCCAGTACCTC. Translating it yields CASSTAGAPETQYL.

Remarks on this clonotype: Germline and junction disagree at one end, which may indicate a read error. The chain couples TRBV2 to TRBJ2-3; 7 nucleotides match TRBD2. Germline CDR1 SNHLY, CDR2 FYNNEI. The CDR3 loop spans 14 amino acids. The CDR3 nucleotides are TGTGCCAGCAGTGCATCGACTAGCAGAGATACGCAGTATTTT. It yields the protein CASSASTSRDTQYF.

This clonotype showed up many times. The chain couples TRBV12-3 or TRBV12-4 to TRBJ1-4; 8 bases are a match to TRBD1. The V segment lost 3 bases and the J segment 8 bases; nucleotides outside the gene matches: 5. CDR3 size: 14 residues. This CDR3 is CASSFGQGNEKLFF. CDR3 nucleotide sequence: TGTGCCAGCAGTTTCGGACAGGGAAACGAAAAACTGTTTTTT.

This clonotype appeared many times. The CDR3 nucleotides are TGTGCCAGCAGCTTAACGGGCTATCCAGGACATGAGCAGTTCTTC. As protein: CASSLTGYPGHEQFF. The chain couples TRBV7-3 to TRBJ2-1; no firm D call. Per the germline V gene, CDR1 is SGHTA and CDR2 is FQGTGA. V was clipped by 0 bases and J by 8 bases, with 14 bases between them. The CDR3 totals 15 residues. Variable domain in full (rest from reference TRBV7-3 and TRBJ2-1): GAGVSQTPSNKVTEKGKYVELRCDPISGHTALYWYRQSLGQGPEFLIYFQGTGAADDSGLPNDRFFAVRPEGSVSTLKIQRTERGDSAVYLCASSLTGYPGHEQFFGPGTRLTVL.

The gene calls are TRBV5-1 and TRBJ1-3; no definite D call. CDR3 length: 14 amino acids. The germline CDR1 and CDR2 sequences are SGHRS and YFSETQ. The ends were cut back, 2 bases at V and 0 bases at J, with 6 bases in the middle. The CDR3 is CASSLGTSGNTIYF. CDR3 nucleotides: TGCGCCAGCAGCTTAGGTACCTCTGGAAACACCATATATTTT.

CDR3: CASSLSGREDYNEQFF. DNA for the CDR3: TGTGCCAGCAGTTTGAGCGGGCGGGAGGATTACAATGAGCAGTTCTTC. The rearrangement links TRBV27 to TRBJ2-1; TRBD2 matches 8 bases. Germline-derived CDR1 and CDR2 are MNHEY and SMNVEV (reference sequence). Unmatched junction bases numbered 8, after V lost 3 bases and J lost 4 bases. The CDR3 has 16 residues.

V usage is TRBV6-1 and J usage is TRBJ2-1; no definite D call. Deletions cut 6 bases from V and 5 bases from J, with 17 bases between. This CDR3 has 15 amino acids. Germline-derived CDR1 and CDR2 are MNHNS and SASEGT. The CDR3 loop reads CASSPRPGSDNEQFF. The CDR3 nucleotides read TGTGCCAGCAGCCCCCGCCCTGGAAGTGACAATGAGCAGTTCTTC.

This clonotype was observed at least ten times. The chain is built from TRBV3-1 and TRBJ1-4; D remains ambiguous. Germline V gives CDR1 LGHDT, CDR2 YNNKEL (reference sequence). This CDR3 comprises 14 residues. Trimming took off 4 bases at V and 8 bases at J, with 14 bases between the two ends. This chain's CDR3 is CASSRAWQEEKLFF. CDR3 DNA sequence: TGTGCCAGCAGCCGGGCATGGCAGGAGGAAAAACTGTTTTTT. The full variable domain, its missing parts supplied by reference TRBV3-1 and TRBJ1-4, is DTAVSQTPKYLVTQMGNDKSIKCEQNLGHDTMYWYKQDSKKFLKIMFSYNNKELIINETVPNRFSPKSPDKAHLNLHINSLELGDSAVYFCASSRAWQEEKLFFGSGTQLSVL.

This clonotype was recorded a few times. The chain joins TRBV12-3 or TRBV12-4 to TRBJ2-1; 12 bases are shared with TRBD2. J was trimmed by 9 bases and V by 8 bases; bases with no gene match: 11. The CDR3 runs to 15 residues. The CDR3 sequence: CASLSGLAGYREQFF. The CDR3, as DNA: TGTGCCAGCCTTTCCGGACTAGCGGGATATCGTGAGCAGTTCTTC.

This chain links TRBV14 with TRBJ1-3, with D maybe TRBD1 (5 bases). Trimming removed 4 bases at V and 7 bases at J, with 20 bases between. The V gene's germline CDR1 is SGHDN and CDR2 FVKESK. CDR3 length equals 16 residues. For the CDR3, the DNA is TGTGCCAGCAGCCCGCACCTTAGGGGAAGGCTCAACACCATATATTTT. It specifies CASSPHLRGRLNTIYF.

In this sample, this clonotype turned up many times. The CDR3 DNA follows: TGCGCCAGCAATTGGCTAGCGGGAGTCACCGGGGAGCTGTTTTTT. Encoded protein: CASNWLAGVTGELFF. The genes are TRBV5-1 and TRBJ2-2; 10 bases line up with TRBD2. The CDR3 length is 15 residues. The germline CDR1 and CDR2 sequences are SGHRS and YFSETQ. Trimming removed 6 bases from V and 4 bases from J; junction bases left unmatched: 6.

This clonotype was seen many times. The V gene is TRBV14, the J gene TRBJ2-3, with TRBD2 matching over 11 bases. The CDR3 runs to 16 residues. In germline, CDR1 is SGHDN, CDR2 FVKESK. The V and J ends lost 3 bases and 2 bases, in that order; junction bases with no gene match: 4. The CDR3 DNA is TGTGCCAGCAGCCAGCCGGGACTAGCGGACACAGATACGCAGTATTTT. It codes for CASSQPGLADTDTQYF.

Many counts were recorded for this clonotype. The chain links TRBV11-2 to TRBJ1-2, with D uncertain. CDR3 length: 12 residues. Trimming cost V 7 bases and J 4 bases, with 10 bases left between them. Germline-derived CDR1 and CDR2 are SGHAT and FQNNGV. The DNA of the CDR3 is TGTGCCAGCACCCCCCAGGTCTATGGCTACACCTTC. As protein: CASTPQVYGYTF.

The rearrangement uses TRBV25-1 and TRBJ2-7, with 9 bases fitting TRBD2. CDR1 MGHDK and CDR2 SYGVNS come from the germline V gene. This CDR3 has 16 amino acids. V shed 0 bases, J shed 5 bases, and the junction held 8 bases outside the gene matches. CDR3 in amino acids: CASSEYGSGRNDEQYF. Here the CDR3 DNA reads TGTGCCAGCAGTGAATATGGCAGCGGGAGGAACGACGAGCAGTACTTC.

The CDR3 sequence: CASSLGVHTGELFF. CDR3 DNA: TGTGCCAGCAGCTTAGGCGTCCACACCGGGGAGCTGTTTTTT. The rearrangement uses TRBV7-2 and TRBJ2-2, with D unclear. Germline V gene data show CDR1 as SGHTA and CDR2 as FQGNSA. The CDR3 loop spans 14 amino acids. V was clipped by 1 base and J by 3 bases, with 6 bases between them.

This clonotype showed up many times. The rearrangement uses TRBV7-6 and TRBJ2-7; unclear D gene. Trimming pared 5 bases from V and 0 bases from J, leaving 11 bases between. Per the germline V gene, CDR1 is SGHVS and CDR2 is FNYEAQ. CDR3 size: 14 residues. CDR3: CASSPTETSYEQYF. DNA for the CDR3: TGTGCCAGCAGCCCCACAGAAACCTCCTACGAGCAGTACTTC.

This clonotype was counted a few times. This chain joins TRBV12-3 or TRBV12-4 and TRBJ1-6; TRBD1 might be the D (5 bases). The V and J ends lost 7 bases and 7 bases respectively, with 14 bases between them. The CDR3 is 14 amino acids. The CDR3 loop is CASNEDRGNSPLHF. CDR3 nucleotide sequence: TGTGCCAGCAATGAAGACAGAGGCAATTCACCCCTCCACTTT.

As regards this clonotype: A single base separates this from a much larger clone, so it may be a read error. J is TRBJ2-7 and V is TRBV6-5; 9 bases align to TRBD1. CDR1 MNHEY and CDR2 SVGAGI come from the germline V gene. J gave up 3 bases and V 0 bases, and 0 bases lay outside the gene matches. The CDR3 is made up of 14 amino acids. CDR3 in amino acids: CASSYSTGGYEQYF. As DNA, the CDR3 is TGTGCCAGCAGTTACTCGACAGGGGGCTACGAGCAGTACTTC.